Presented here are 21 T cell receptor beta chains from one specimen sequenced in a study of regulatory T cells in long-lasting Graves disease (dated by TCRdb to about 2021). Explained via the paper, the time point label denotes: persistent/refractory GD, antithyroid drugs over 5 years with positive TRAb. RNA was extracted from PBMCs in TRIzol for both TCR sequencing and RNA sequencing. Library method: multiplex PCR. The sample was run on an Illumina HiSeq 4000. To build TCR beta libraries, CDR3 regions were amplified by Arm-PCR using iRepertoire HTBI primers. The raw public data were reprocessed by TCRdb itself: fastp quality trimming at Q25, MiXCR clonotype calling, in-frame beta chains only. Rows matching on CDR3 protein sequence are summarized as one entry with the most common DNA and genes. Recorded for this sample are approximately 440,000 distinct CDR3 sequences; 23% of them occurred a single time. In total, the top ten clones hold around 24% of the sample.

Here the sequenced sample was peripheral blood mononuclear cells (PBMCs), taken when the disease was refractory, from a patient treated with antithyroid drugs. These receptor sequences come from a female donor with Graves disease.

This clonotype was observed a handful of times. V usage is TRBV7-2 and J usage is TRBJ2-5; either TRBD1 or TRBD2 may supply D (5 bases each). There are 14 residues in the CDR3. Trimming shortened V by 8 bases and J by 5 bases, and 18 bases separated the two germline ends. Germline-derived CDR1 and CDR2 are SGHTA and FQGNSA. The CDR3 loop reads CASGTDAGDETQYF. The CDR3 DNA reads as TGTGCCAGCGGAACAGACGCTGGGGACGAGACCCAGTACTTC.

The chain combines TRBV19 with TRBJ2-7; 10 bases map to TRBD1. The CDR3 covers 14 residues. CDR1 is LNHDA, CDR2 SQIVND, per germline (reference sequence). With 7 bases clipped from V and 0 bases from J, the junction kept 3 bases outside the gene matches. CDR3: CASTWTGGSYEQYF. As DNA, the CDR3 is TGTGCCAGTACCTGGACAGGGGGCTCCTACGAGCAGTACTTC.

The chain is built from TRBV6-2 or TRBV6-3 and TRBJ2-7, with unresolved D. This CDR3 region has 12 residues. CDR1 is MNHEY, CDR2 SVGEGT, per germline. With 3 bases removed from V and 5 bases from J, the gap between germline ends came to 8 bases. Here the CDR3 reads CASSYDPNEQYF. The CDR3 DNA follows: TGTGCCAGCAGTTATGACCCTAACGAGCAGTACTTC.

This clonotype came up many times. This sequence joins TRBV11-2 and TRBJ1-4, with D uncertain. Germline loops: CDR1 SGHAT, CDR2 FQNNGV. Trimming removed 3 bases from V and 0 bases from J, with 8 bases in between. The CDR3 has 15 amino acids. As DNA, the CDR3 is TGTGCCAGCAGCTTGAGCACAGCAACTAATGAAAAACTGTTTTTT. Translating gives CASSLSTATNEKLFF.

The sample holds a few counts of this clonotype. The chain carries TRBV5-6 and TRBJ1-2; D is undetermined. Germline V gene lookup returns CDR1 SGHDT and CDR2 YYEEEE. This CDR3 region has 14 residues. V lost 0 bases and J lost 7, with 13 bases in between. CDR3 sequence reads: CASSLVGNQLGYTF. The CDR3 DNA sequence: TGTGCCAGCAGCTTGGTGGGTAATCAACTTGGCTACACCTTC.

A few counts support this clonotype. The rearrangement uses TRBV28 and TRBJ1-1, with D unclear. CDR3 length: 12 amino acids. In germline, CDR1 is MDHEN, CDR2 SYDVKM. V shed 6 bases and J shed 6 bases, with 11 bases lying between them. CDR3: CASSHNVPEAFF. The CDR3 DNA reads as TGTGCCAGCAGCCACAATGTCCCTGAAGCTTTCTTT.

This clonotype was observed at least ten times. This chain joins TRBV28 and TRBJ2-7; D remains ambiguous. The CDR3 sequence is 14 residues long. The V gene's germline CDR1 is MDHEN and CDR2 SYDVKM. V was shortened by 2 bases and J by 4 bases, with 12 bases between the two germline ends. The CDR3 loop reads CASSLRASVYEQYF. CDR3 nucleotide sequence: TGTGCCAGCAGTTTACGGGCCAGCGTATACGAGCAGTACTTC.

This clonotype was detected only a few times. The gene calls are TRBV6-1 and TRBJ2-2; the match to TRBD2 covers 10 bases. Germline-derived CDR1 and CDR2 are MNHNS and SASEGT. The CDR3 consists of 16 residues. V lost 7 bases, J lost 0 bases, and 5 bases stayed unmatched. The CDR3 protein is CASNSGRIANTGELFF. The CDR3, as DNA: TGTGCCAGCAATAGCGGGAGGATCGCGAACACCGGGGAGCTGTTTTTT.

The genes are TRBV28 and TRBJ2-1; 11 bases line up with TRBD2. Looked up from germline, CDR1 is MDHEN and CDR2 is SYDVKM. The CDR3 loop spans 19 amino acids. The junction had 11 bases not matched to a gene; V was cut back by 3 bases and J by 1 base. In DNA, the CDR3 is TGTGCCAGCAGTTTGTACTTTACTAGCGGGAGTACGTCCTACAATGAGCAGTTCTTC. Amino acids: CASSLYFTSGSTSYNEQFF.

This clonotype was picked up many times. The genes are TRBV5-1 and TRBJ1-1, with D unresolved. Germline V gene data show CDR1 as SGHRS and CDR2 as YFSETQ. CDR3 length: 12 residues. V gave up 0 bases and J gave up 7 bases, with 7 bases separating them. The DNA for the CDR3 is TGCGCCAGCAGCTTGGATCAGCGTGAAGCTTTCTTT. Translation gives CASSLDQREAFF. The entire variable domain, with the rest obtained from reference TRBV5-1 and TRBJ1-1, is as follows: KAGVTQTPRYLIKTRGQQVTLSCSPISGHRSVSWYQQTPGQGLQFLFEYFSETQRNKGNFPGRFSGRQFSNSRSEMNVSTLELGDSALYLCASSLDQREAFFGQGTRLTVV.

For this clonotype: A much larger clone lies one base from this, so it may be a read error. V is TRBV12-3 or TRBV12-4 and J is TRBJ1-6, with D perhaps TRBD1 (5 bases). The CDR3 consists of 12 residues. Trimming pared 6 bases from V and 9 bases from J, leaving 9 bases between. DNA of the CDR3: TGTGCCAGCAGCCGGGGGAGTTCACCCCTCCACTTT. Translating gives CASSRGSSPLHF.

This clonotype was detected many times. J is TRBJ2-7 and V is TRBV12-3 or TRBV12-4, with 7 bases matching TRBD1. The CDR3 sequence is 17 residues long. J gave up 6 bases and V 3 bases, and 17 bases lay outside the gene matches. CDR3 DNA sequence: TGTGCCAGCAGTTTGAGGGACAGCTATCGTTCGCGGCGCGAGCAGTACTTC. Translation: CASSLRDSYRSRREQYF.

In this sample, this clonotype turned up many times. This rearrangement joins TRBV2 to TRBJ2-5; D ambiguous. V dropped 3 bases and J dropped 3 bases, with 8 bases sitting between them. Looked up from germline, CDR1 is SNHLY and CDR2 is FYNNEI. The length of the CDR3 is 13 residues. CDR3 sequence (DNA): TGTGCCAGCAGTGATCGCAGAAAAGAGACCCAGTACTTC. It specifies CASSDRRKETQYF.

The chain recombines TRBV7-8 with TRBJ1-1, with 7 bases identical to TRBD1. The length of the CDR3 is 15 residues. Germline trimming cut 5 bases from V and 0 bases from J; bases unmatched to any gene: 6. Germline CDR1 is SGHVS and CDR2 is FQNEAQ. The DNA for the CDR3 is TGTGCCAGCAGCGTAGGGGGCTCCATGAACACTGAAGCTTTCTTT. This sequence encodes CASSVGGSMNTEAFF.

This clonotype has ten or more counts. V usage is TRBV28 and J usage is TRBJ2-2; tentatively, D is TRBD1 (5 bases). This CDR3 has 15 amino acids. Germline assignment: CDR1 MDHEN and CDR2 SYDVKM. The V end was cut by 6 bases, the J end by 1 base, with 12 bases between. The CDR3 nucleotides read TGTGCCAGCAGGAAGACAGACATGAACACCGGGGAGCTGTTTTTT. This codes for CASRKTDMNTGELFF.

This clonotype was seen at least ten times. CDR3 DNA sequence: TGTGCCAGCAGTTTACCGGAGGGATACACTGAAGCTTTCTTT. Its protein is CASSLPEGYTEAFF. This chain connects TRBV28 to TRBJ1-1; D is unresolved. The CDR3 is 14 residues long. Germline assignment: CDR1 MDHEN and CDR2 SYDVKM. Trimming removed 2 bases from V and 3 bases from J, with 10 bases in between.

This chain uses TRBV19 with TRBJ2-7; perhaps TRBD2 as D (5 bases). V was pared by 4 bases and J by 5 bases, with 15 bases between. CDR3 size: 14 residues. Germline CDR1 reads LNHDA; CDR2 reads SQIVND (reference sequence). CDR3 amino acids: CASSTDSRSHEQYF. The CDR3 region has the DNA TGTGCCAGTAGTACGGACTCTCGATCCCACGAGCAGTACTTC.

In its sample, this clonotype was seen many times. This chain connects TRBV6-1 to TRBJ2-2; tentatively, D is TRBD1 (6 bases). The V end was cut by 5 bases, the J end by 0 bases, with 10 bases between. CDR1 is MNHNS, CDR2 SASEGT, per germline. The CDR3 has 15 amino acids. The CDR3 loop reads CASSMQGSNTGELFF. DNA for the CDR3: TGTGCCAGCAGTATGCAGGGGTCGAACACCGGGGAGCTGTTTTTT.

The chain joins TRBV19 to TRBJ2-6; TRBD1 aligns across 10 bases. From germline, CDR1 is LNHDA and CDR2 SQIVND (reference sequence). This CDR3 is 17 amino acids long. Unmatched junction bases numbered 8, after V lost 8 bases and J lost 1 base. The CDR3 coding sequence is TGTGCCAGTTTAAGGGGACAGGGGATATCTGGGGCCAACGTCCTGACTTTC. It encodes CASLRGQGISGANVLTF.

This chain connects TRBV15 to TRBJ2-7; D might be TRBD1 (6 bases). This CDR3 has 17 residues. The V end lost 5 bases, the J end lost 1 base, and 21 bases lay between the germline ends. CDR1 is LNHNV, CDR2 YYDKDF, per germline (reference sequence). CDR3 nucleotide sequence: TGTGCCACCAGCGAATCCTACCAGGGGATTCGATCCTACGAGCAGTACTTC. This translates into CATSESYQGIRSYEQYF.

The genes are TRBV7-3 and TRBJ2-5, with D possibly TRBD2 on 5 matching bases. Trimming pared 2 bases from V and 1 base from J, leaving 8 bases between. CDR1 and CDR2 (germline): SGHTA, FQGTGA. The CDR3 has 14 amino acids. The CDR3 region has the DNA TGTGCCAGCAGCTTAGGGCGGGCCCAAGAGACCCAGTACTTC. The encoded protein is CASSLGRAQETQYF.